The 28 T cell receptor beta chains reported below all come from one sample, sequenced in a study of cytomegalovirus exposure and HLA in healthy donors. The study ran its PCR with 60 Vbeta and 13 Jbeta primers. Using immunoSEQ multiplex PCR, the repertoire was profiled, and TCRdb retains in-frame clones only, with some absent. The sample records tens of thousands of clones, approximately 69% being singletons. The specimen sequenced was PBMCs. The receptors come from a boy between 10 and 17 years old in good health and CMV-seropositive.

J is TRBJ1-5 and V is TRBV15, with unresolved D. The CDR3 has 14 amino acids. V was cut by 1 base and J by 2 bases, with 6 bases left in between. Germline assignment: CDR1 LNHNV and CDR2 YYDKDF (reference sequence). This CDR3 is CATSRVVGNQPQHF. The CDR3 coding sequence is TGTGCCACCAGCAGAGTAGTAGGCAATCAGCCCCAGCATTTT.

This sequence joins TRBV5-1 and TRBJ2-3; D is uncertain. The CDR3 is 14 residues long. V was pared by 5 bases and J by 2 bases, with 12 bases between. Germline CDR1 is SGHRS and CDR2 is YFSETQ. DNA of the CDR3: TGCGCCAGCAGTGGGTACAGTCCCACAGATACGCAGTATTTT. Protein sequence: CASSGYSPTDTQYF.

This rearrangement joins TRBV19 to TRBJ1-5; D not resolved. V lost 7 bases to trimming and J lost 7 bases, with 17 bases between them. The CDR3 totals 14 residues. From germline, CDR1 is LNHDA and CDR2 SQIVND (reference sequence). The CDR3 reads CASTTHGGGQPQHF. The CDR3 nucleotides read TGTGCCAGTACCACACATGGTGGAGGACAGCCCCAGCATTTT.

The V and J genes are TRBV7-6 and TRBJ1-2; 7 bases are a match to TRBD1. Germline CDR1 is SGHVS and CDR2 is FNYEAQ. J was trimmed by 4 bases and V by 4 bases; bases with no gene match: 3. CDR3 size: 13 residues. CDR3 protein: CASSSTGFYGYTF. The CDR3 bases are TGTGCCAGCAGCTCGACAGGGTTCTATGGCTACACCTTC.

The J gene is TRBJ2-5, the V gene TRBV6-5; 11 bases are a match to TRBD2. J was trimmed by 2 bases and V by 7 bases; bases with no gene match: 3. The CDR3 length is 14 residues. Per germline, CDR1 MNHEY and CDR2 SVGAGI. CDR3 coding DNA: TGTGCCAGCACTCGGACTAGCGGGCAAGAGACCCAGTACTTC. Translating it yields CASTRTSGQETQYF.

The gene calls are TRBV5-6 and TRBJ1-1; 9 bases fit TRBD1. CDR3 length equals 15 residues. V shed 3 bases, J shed 8 bases, and the junction held 11 bases outside the gene matches. Per germline, CDR1 SGHDT and CDR2 YYEEEE. The chain's CDR3 is CASSSLGQGKWEAFF. DNA of the CDR3: TGTGCCAGCAGCTCACTAGGACAGGGGAAGTGGGAAGCTTTCTTT.

This chain links TRBV11-2 with TRBJ1-1; 8 bases map to TRBD1. In germline, CDR1 is SGHAT, CDR2 FQNNGV. The CDR3 is 14 residues long. V lost 2 bases and J lost 2; bases outside the gene matches: 1. The DNA of the CDR3 is TGTGCCAGCAGCTTACAGGGGGCCAACACTGAAGCTTTCTTT. Protein product: CASSLQGANTEAFF.

The chain is built from TRBV6-6 and TRBJ1-4; D remains unclear. This CDR3 comprises 14 residues. With 0 bases removed from V and 4 bases from J, the gap between germline ends came to 6 bases. CDR1 MNHNY and CDR2 SVGAGI come from the germline V gene (reference sequence). The CDR3 DNA sequence: TGTGCCAGCAGTTACTCACCGGGTAATGAAAAACTGTTTTTT. Residues: CASSYSPGNEKLFF.

This clone was found once. J is TRBJ2-1 and V is TRBV11-2; possible D gene TRBD1, 6 bases. Trimming removed 3 bases at V and 3 bases at J, with 9 bases between. The CDR3 loop spans 14 amino acids. The germline gives CDR1 SGHAT, CDR2 FQNNGV. The CDR3 DNA reads TGTGCCAGCAGCTTTAGGACAGTCTACAATGAGCAGTTCTTC. Residues: CASSFRTVYNEQFF.

This clone has a handful of counts. This chain's CDR3 is CASSPTGVSYEQYF. In nucleotides, the CDR3 is TGTGCCAGCAGCCCCACAGGGGTTTCCTACGAGCAGTACTTC. V and J are TRBV5-4 and TRBJ2-7; 7 bases line up with TRBD1. Germline assignment: CDR1 SGHNT and CDR2 YYREEE (reference sequence). Trimming took 4 bases from V and 1 from J; bases not matched to a gene: 5. The CDR3 consists of 14 residues.

The V and J genes are TRBV2 and TRBJ2-1; D possibly corresponds to TRBD1 (5 bases). V lost 6 bases to trimming and J lost 9 bases, with 9 bases between them. Germline CDR1 reads SNHLY; CDR2 reads FYNNEI. This CDR3 is built from 11 residues. In nucleotides, the CDR3 is TGTGCCAGCAGAGCAGGGCGTGAGCAGTTCTTC. It specifies CASRAGREQFF.

The chain is built from TRBV6-5 and TRBJ2-7; tentative D call: TRBD2 (6 bases). Germline V gives CDR1 MNHEY, CDR2 SVGAGI. The CDR3 extends over 15 amino acids. Between the trimmed V and J ends, which lost 6 bases and 2 bases, there was a span of 17 bases. Here the CDR3 DNA reads TGTGCCAGCAGCCCTAAGCGGGTACGGCCCTACGAGCAGTACTTC. It translates to CASSPKRVRPYEQYF.

This clone turned up a few times. V is TRBV6-5 and J is TRBJ2-5; TRBD2 aligns across 8 bases. Germline V gene lookup returns CDR1 MNHEY and CDR2 SVGAGI. The CDR3 runs to 15 residues. V lost 5 bases to trimming and J lost 4 bases; unmatched junction nucleotides: 9. The CDR3 sequence is CASSRPGAGGETQYF. The CDR3 DNA reads as TGTGCCAGCAGTCGTCCCGGGGCGGGGGGAGAGACCCAGTACTTC.

In regard to this clone: The junction departs from germline at one end; a sequencing error may be responsible. The V and J genes are TRBV6-1 and TRBJ1-2; 7 nucleotides line up with TRBD1. The CDR3 sequence is 14 residues long. Germline loops: CDR1 MNHNS, CDR2 SASEGT. The CDR3 loop is CASSEFGQGGGYPF. Here the CDR3 DNA reads TGTGCCAGCAGTGAATTCGGGCAGGGGGGCGGCTACCCCTTC.

V gene TRBV5-4 combines with J gene TRBJ1-2; 9 nucleotides line up with TRBD1. The CDR3 extends over 17 amino acids. V was clipped by 3 bases and J by 7 bases; unmatched bases: 16. Germline V gene data show CDR1 as SGHNT and CDR2 as YYREEE (reference sequence). The chain's CDR3 is CASSSPGEWDRDAGYTF. In nucleotides, the CDR3 is TGTGCCAGCAGCTCCCCCGGGGAGTGGGACAGGGATGCTGGCTACACCTTC. The variable domain in full, completed from reference TRBV5-4 and TRBJ1-2, reads ETGVTQSPTHLIKTRGQQVTLRCSSQSGHNTVSWYQQALGQGPQFIFQYYREEENGRGNFPPRFSGLQFPNYSSELNVNALELDDSALYLCASSSPGEWDRDAGYTFGSGTRLTVV.

This clone was counted a single time. This sequence joins TRBV4-1 and TRBJ1-5; 7 nucleotides align to TRBD1. This CDR3 contains 15 residues. Per the germline V gene, CDR1 is MGHRA and CDR2 is YSYEKL. Trimming removed 4 bases from V and 2 bases from J; junction bases left unmatched: 5. For the CDR3, the DNA is TGCGCCAGCAGCCTTTACGACAGGGGCAATCAGCCCCAGCATTTT. Translation gives CASSLYDRGNQPQHF.

This chain connects TRBV6-5 to TRBJ2-7; D possibly corresponds to TRBD2 (7 bases). Germline loops: CDR1 MNHEY, CDR2 SVGAGI. The V gene lost 4 bases and the J gene lost 4 bases, with 20 bases spanning the gap. The CDR3 sequence is 16 residues long. The CDR3 DNA reads TGTGCCAGCAGTTCAGGGGTCGGCGGGGGTCGATACGAGCAGTACTTC. Protein product: CASSSGVGGGRYEQYF.

The V and J genes are TRBV5-4 and TRBJ1-2, with D unclear. V lost 4 bases and J 9 bases, leaving 16 bases between the germline ends. This CDR3 has 13 residues. The germline gives CDR1 SGHNT, CDR2 YYREEE (reference sequence). CDR3 DNA: TGTGCCAGCAGCGCGGGCCCTGAGGAGCGCTACACCTTC. This encodes CASSAGPEERYTF. Looking up the rest from reference TRBV5-4 and TRBJ1-2 gives the full variable domain: ETGVTQSPTHLIKTRGQQVTLRCSSQSGHNTVSWYQQALGQGPQFIFQYYREEENGRGNFPPRFSGLQFPNYSSELNVNALELDDSALYLCASSAGPEERYTFGSGTRLTVV.

The genes are TRBV5-5 and TRBJ1-1; 8 positions match TRBD1. Trimming at V came to 4 bases and at J to 0 bases, leaving 8 bases not matched to a gene. Germline V lookup: CDR1 SGHKS, CDR2 YYEKEE (reference sequence). This CDR3 has 16 amino acids. The CDR3 coding sequence is TGTGCCAGCAGCGTGGGCGGGACAGGTATGAACACTGAAGCTTTCTTT. Its protein is CASSVGGTGMNTEAFF.

The chain has TRBV9 and TRBJ2-3; 13 bases map to TRBD2. V lost 4 bases to trimming and J lost 6 bases; unmatched junction nucleotides: 5. Germline CDR1 reads SGDLS; CDR2 reads YYNGEE. This CDR3 comprises 15 residues. CDR3 DNA: TGTGCCAGCAGCCAACTAGCGGGGGGGCTGGATACGCAGTATTTT. Translated: CASSQLAGGLDTQYF.

The sample holds a few counts of this clone. This chain uses TRBV30 with TRBJ2-7; D remains ambiguous. Germline V lookup: CDR1 GTSNPN, CDR2 SVGIG (reference sequence). Deletions cut 2 bases from V and 4 bases from J, with 9 bases between. CDR3 length equals 12 residues. This CDR3 reads CAWSFYEYEQYF. CDR3 in DNA: TGTGCCTGGAGTTTCTACGAGTACGAGCAGTACTTC.

The V and J genes are TRBV6-6 and TRBJ1-3; no clear D gene. V was trimmed by 0 bases and J by 4 bases, leaving 10 bases between them. This CDR3 is built from 15 residues. CDR1 and CDR2 (germline): MNHNY, SVGAGI (reference sequence). CDR3 DNA: TGTGCCAGCAGTTACTCGGAGGGCCGCGGAAACACCATATATTTT. Translating gives CASSYSEGRGNTIYF.

V is TRBV27 and J is TRBJ2-3; D is perhaps TRBD2 (6 bases). This CDR3 comprises 17 residues. Germline V gives CDR1 MNHEY, CDR2 SMNVEV (reference sequence). The ends were cut back, 2 bases at V and 2 bases at J, with 17 bases in the middle. The CDR3 region is CASSLRGTGVFTDTQYF. The CDR3 DNA is TGTGCCAGCAGTTTACGGGGGACGGGAGTTTTCACAGATACGCAGTATTTT.

This clone was detected a few times. This chain links TRBV4-2 with TRBJ2-3, with 8 bases identical to TRBD2. Germline V CDR1 and CDR2: LGHNA, YNFKEQ. This CDR3 is 15 amino acids long. V shed 4 bases, J shed 2 bases, and the junction held 5 bases outside the gene matches. CDR3 nucleotide sequence: TGTGCCAGCAGCCCCAGCGGGGGAAACACAGATACGCAGTATTTT. This translates into CASSPSGGNTDTQYF.

This sequence joins TRBV7-2 and TRBJ2-2; 12 nucleotides agree with TRBD1. From germline, CDR1 is SGHTA and CDR2 FQGNSA. V was pared by 6 bases and J by 7 bases, with 9 bases of the junction left unmatched. The CDR3 has 16 residues. The CDR3 region is CASSFSGQGAGGELFF. The CDR3 nucleotides are TGTGCCAGCAGTTTCTCGGGACAGGGGGCCGGCGGGGAGCTGTTTTTT. Looking up the rest from reference TRBV7-2 and TRBJ2-2 gives the full variable domain: GAGVSQSPSNKVTEKGKDVELRCDPISGHTALYWYRQSLGQGLEFLIYFQGNSAPDKSGLPSDRFSAERTGGSVSTLTIQRTQQEDSAVYLCASSFSGQGAGGELFFGEGSRLTVL.

The rearrangement joins TRBV15 to TRBJ2-5; 7 nucleotides agree with TRBD1. The CDR3 spans 15 residues. Trimming at V came to 0 bases and at J to 5 bases, leaving 6 bases not matched to a gene. The V gene's germline CDR1 is LNHNV and CDR2 YYDKDF (reference sequence). CDR3 DNA: TGTGCCACCAGCAGAGAAGGGGGCACTAGGGAGACCCAGTACTTC. Translating it yields CATSREGGTRETQYF.

The chain joins TRBV25-1 to TRBJ2-3, with D uncertain. V gave up 3 bases and J gave up 0 bases, with 7 bases separating them. Per the germline V gene, CDR1 is MGHDK and CDR2 is SYGVNS. There are 14 residues in the CDR3. DNA for the CDR3: TGTGCCAGCAGTGAGCAACAGAGCACAGATACGCAGTATTTT. Its translation is CASSEQQSTDTQYF.

This clone was detected a few times. This chain's CDR3 is CAWSQMNTEAFF. The CDR3 bases are TGTGCCTGGAGTCAAATGAACACTGAAGCTTTCTTT. The chain has TRBV30 and TRBJ1-1, with D unclear. The CDR3 has 12 residues. Trimming removed 2 bases from V and 0 bases from J, with 4 bases in between. The germline V gene has CDR1 GTSNPN and CDR2 SVGIG (reference sequence).